One TCR beta chain is described in this entry. Its antigen is as yet unknown. This entry comes from a study of T-cell memory formation after mild COVID-19. Study conclusions and caveats: The CD4+ clones that contracted clustered mainly within CM and EM, and the CD8+ clones concentrated in EMRA.

From the 5' RACE reads, TCRdb called clonotypes with MiXCR, one entry per CDR3 protein. In the table there are fewer than 500,000 distinct CDR3 sequences, about 23% of which are singletons. CDR1 and CDR2 (germline): KGHSH, LQKENI. The V and J ends lost 4 bases and 6 bases, in that order; junction bases with no gene match: 5. The CDR3 is 13 amino acids. The chain carries TRBV18 and TRBJ1-2, with 7 bases matching TRBD1. This clonotype originated in an adult woman who had mild COVID-19 (a few samples of this study predate the infection). Cell type and time point are not known. Sample: PBMCs or a T cell subset sorted from them (not recorded which). The chain's CDR3 is CASSQTGSHGYTF. Written as DNA, the CDR3 is TGTGCCAGCTCACAGACAGGGTCCCATGGCTACACCTTC.